This record looks at one T cell receptor beta chain sequence and its context. No antigen is known for it. The PCR used 60 Vbeta and 13 Jbeta primers. Sequencing was performed with immunoSEQ multiplex PCR; in TCRdb, only in-frame clones are kept and a portion is missing. The sample holds approximately 150,000 clones; about 84% are singletons and the top ten take about 6.8%. This sample was included in a study of cytomegalovirus exposure and HLA in healthy donors. Regarding the study as a whole: A previous analysis found most TCR beta V segments productive roughly 90% or roughly 30% of the time. The study had only CMV serostatus as immune exposure information. The study put 150 to 200 TCR beta chains on its list as cytomegalovirus-associated.

The TCR was taken from a middle-aged woman in good health and CMV-seropositive. The sample consisted of PBMCs.

The CDR3 DNA sequence: TGTGCCAGTAGTATAGCGACTAGCGGGATGGGGTCCTACAATGAGCAGTTCTTC. As protein: CASSIATSGMGSYNEQFF. The chain joins TRBV19 to TRBJ2-1; 11 bases agree with TRBD2. The trim removed 1 base at V and 1 base at J, leaving 6 bases unmatched. Per germline, CDR1 LNHDA and CDR2 SQIVND (reference sequence). The CDR3 sequence is 18 residues long.